These 7 T cell receptor beta chains were all obtained from the same sample, sequenced in a study of cytomegalovirus exposure and HLA in healthy donors. Amplification used 60 Vbeta primers and 13 Jbeta primers. Assay: immunoSEQ multiplex PCR; the TCRdb copy retains only in-frame clones and omits some. The sample lists around 150,000 clones, 70% to 80% occurring once. The sample was PBMCs. The receptors here all came from a man younger than 45 in good health and CMV-seropositive.

A word on this clone: The CDR3 end shows no conserved phenylalanine or tryptophan, and so a read error is likely. Because the CDR3's place on the DNA is in doubt, the DNA is left out and the CDR3 is given as listed by TCRdb. The chain has TRBV6-6 and TRBJ2-3; TRBD2, the table's D call, lacks a check against the DNA. The CDR3 numbers 12 amino acids, ends counted. Germline V gene sequence: CDR1 MNHNY, CDR2 SVGAGI (reference sequence). The CDR3 reads CASSSRGLAGPS.

The chain links TRBV18 to TRBJ1-2; 9 bases fit TRBD1. CDR3 length: 15 amino acids. J lost 6 bases, V lost 8 bases, and 13 bases had no gene match. Germline CDR1 and CDR2: KGHSH and LQKENI. The CDR3: CASKQAGRDRDGYTF. In DNA form, the CDR3 reads TGTGCCAGCAAACAGGCCGGTAGGGACAGGGATGGCTACACCTTC. Full variable domain (rest looked up from reference TRBV18 and TRBJ1-2): NAGVMQNPRHLVRRRGQEARLRCSPMKGHSHVYWYRQLPEEGLKFMVYLQKENIIDESGMPKERFSAEFPKEGPSILRIQQVVRGDSAAYFCASKQAGRDRDGYTFGSGTRLTVV.

The chain joins TRBV11-2 to TRBJ2-7; tentatively, D is TRBD1 (6 bases). Trimming pared 4 bases from V and 0 bases from J, leaving 22 bases between. The CDR3 length is 18 residues. Germline V gene lookup returns CDR1 SGHAT and CDR2 FQNNGV. The CDR3 coding sequence is TGTGCCAGCAGCTCGTATCCGGGACATCGTTCAAGCTCCTACGAGCAGTACTTC. Its translation: CASSSYPGHRSSSYEQYF.

The rearrangement uses TRBV5-5 and TRBJ1-5; no clear D gene. CDR1 is SGHKS, CDR2 YYEKEE, per germline (reference sequence). The CDR3 consists of 16 residues. The V end lost 0 bases, the J end lost 2 bases, and 12 bases lay between the germline ends. Here the CDR3 DNA reads TGTGCCAGCAGCTTGGATCCAGATTATCGCAATCAGCCCCAGCATTTT. Translating it yields CASSLDPDYRNQPQHF.

A few counts support this clone. This chain links TRBV7-9 with TRBJ2-2; 7 nucleotides match TRBD2. Germline CDR1 is SEHNR and CDR2 is FQNEAQ (reference sequence). With V trimmed by 3 bases and J by 4 bases, 5 bases remained unmatched. The CDR3 runs to 15 residues. The CDR3 coding sequence is TGTGCCAGCAGCTTGGTGGGGGGGACCACCGGGGAGCTGTTTTTT. The encoded protein is CASSLVGGTTGELFF. The full variable domain, completed using reference TRBV7-9 and TRBJ2-2, is DTGVSQNPRHKITKRGQNVTFRCDPISEHNRLYWYRQTLGQGPEFLTYFQNEAQLEKSRLLSDRFSAERPKGSFSTLEIQRTEQGDSAMYLCASSLVGGTTGELFFGEGSRLTVL.

CDR3 sequence reads: CASSLTYPTEAFF. The DNA of the CDR3 is TGTGCCAGCTCCCTCACCTACCCCACTGAAGCTTTCTTT. The rearrangement links TRBV18 to TRBJ1-1; D is unresolved. The CDR3 has 13 residues. CDR1 is KGHSH, CDR2 LQKENI, per germline. The germline V and J ends were trimmed by 6 bases and 4 bases, with 12 bases remaining between them.

The genes are TRBV6-6 and TRBJ2-3; a possible D gene is TRBD1 (6 bases). Germline CDR1 is MNHNY and CDR2 is SVGAGI (reference sequence). The V end lost 0 bases, the J end lost 3 bases, and 13 bases lay between the germline ends. This CDR3 region has 16 residues. The CDR3 DNA sequence: TGTGCCAGCAGTTACTCGATTCTGGGGGCTACAGATACGCAGTATTTT. Its protein is CASSYSILGATDTQYF.